A single sample gave rise to the 8 T cell receptor beta chains below, sequenced in a study of cytomegalovirus exposure and HLA in healthy donors. Both 60 Vbeta primers and 13 Jbeta primers went into the PCR. The assay was immunoSEQ multiplex PCR, and TCRdb's table has in-frame clones only and misses some. The specimen's table records about 39,000 clones. Sequencing input: PBMCs. The receptors shown here come from a woman under 40 in good health and CMV-seropositive.

The chain employs TRBV10-2 and TRBJ1-1; 8 nucleotides line up with TRBD1. Trimming took 6 bases from V and 11 from J; bases not matched to a gene: 8. This CDR3 is built from 12 residues. Germline V gene sequence: CDR1 WSHSY, CDR2 SAAADI. The CDR3 region has the DNA TGCGCCAGCAGCCCGGACAGGGCCGCCGCTTTCTTT. It codes for CASSPDRAAAFF.

V and J are TRBV20-1 and TRBJ1-1; D is unclear. This CDR3 is 11 amino acids long. Per the germline V gene, CDR1 is DFQATT and CDR2 is SNEGSKA (reference sequence). DNA of the CDR3: TGCAGGGGAGACACTGGGCGCCGAACTTTCTTT. This encodes CRGDTGRRTFF.

The chain recombines TRBV7-8 with TRBJ2-5, with 13 positions matching TRBD2. V lost 4 bases and J lost 5; bases outside the gene matches: 7. Germline V CDR1 and CDR2: SGHVS, FQNEAQ. CDR3 length: 16 amino acids. As DNA, the CDR3 is TGTGCCAGCAGCTCCACTAGCGGGGGGGGATTGGAGACCCAGTACTTC. This gives the protein CASSSTSGGGLETQYF.

The rearrangement links TRBV6-1 to TRBJ1-5; 8 positions agree with TRBD1. In germline, CDR1 is MNHNS, CDR2 SASEGT. The CDR3 runs to 14 residues. V shed 6 bases and J 4 bases; nucleotides not matched to a gene: 5. CDR3 DNA: TGTGCCAGCAGCCCCGGGACAGGAAATCAGCCCCAGCATTTT. Protein: CASSPGTGNQPQHF.

The chain carries TRBV19 and TRBJ1-2, with D possibly being TRBD1 (6 bases). The CDR3 has 15 amino acids. The V gene lost 5 bases and the J gene lost 8 bases, with 21 bases spanning the gap. The germline CDR1 and CDR2 sequences are LNHDA and SQIVND (reference sequence). In DNA form, the CDR3 reads TGTGCCAGTAGTGGAGCGACAGGAGAGGCTCGGGGCTACACCTTC. It yields the protein CASSGATGEARGYTF.

The J gene is TRBJ1-5, the V gene TRBV28, with D perhaps TRBD1 (5 bases). Per germline, CDR1 MDHEN and CDR2 SYDVKM. The CDR3 loop spans 14 amino acids. With 3 bases removed from V and 6 bases from J, the gap between germline ends came to 12 bases. The CDR3 region has the DNA TGTGCCAGCAGTTTCGGGGGTCAATCTCAGCCCCAGCATTTT. This translates into CASSFGGQSQPQHF.

V is TRBV5-1 and J is TRBJ2-7; a possible D gene is TRBD1 (5 bases). Germline CDR1 and CDR2: SGHRS and YFSETQ. The CDR3 sequence is 13 residues long. V shed 4 bases and J shed 5 bases, with 13 bases lying between them. This chain's CDR3 is CASSEDIEDEQYF. The CDR3 DNA follows: TGCGCCAGCAGCGAGGACATCGAGGACGAGCAGTACTTC. Full variable domain (missing parts from reference TRBV5-1 and TRBJ2-7): KAGVTQTPRYLIKTRGQQVTLSCSPISGHRSVSWYQQTPGQGLQFLFEYFSETQRNKGNFPGRFSGRQFSNSRSEMNVSTLELGDSALYLCASSEDIEDEQYFGPGTRLTVT.

The chain has TRBV2 and TRBJ1-1, with a tentative D call TRBD1 (6 bases). The germline V gene encodes CDR1 SNHLY and CDR2 FYNNEI. The CDR3 spans 13 residues. V dropped 1 base and J dropped 7 bases, with 10 bases sitting between them. The CDR3 nucleotides are TGTGCCAGCAGTGAAGTACCGGACAGTGAAGCTTTCTTT. This translates into CASSEVPDSEAFF.